This T cell receptor beta chain was found in a study of radiotherapy plus CTLA-4 blockade in lung cancer. Libraries were prepared by immunoSEQ multiplex PCR; TCRdb keeps only in-frame clonotypes and omits some of them. The sample shows about 49,000 clones, nearly 90% of them seen only once. This clone came up once. The V end was cut by 0 bases, the J end by 1 base, with 12 bases between. Germline loops: CDR1 SGDLS, CDR2 YYNGEE. The CDR3 loop spans 16 amino acids. This TCR was sampled from a human donor with non-small cell lung cancer whose response to radiotherapy plus ipilimumab could not be evaluated. The rearrangement links TRBV9 to TRBJ2-3; D gene ambiguous. Sample: peripheral blood, taken from a patient treated with radiotherapy plus ipilimumab. The DNA of the CDR3 is TGTGCCAGCAGCGTAGGTCCGGGTGCTGGCACAGATACGCAGTATTTT. As protein: CASSVGPGAGTDTQYF.